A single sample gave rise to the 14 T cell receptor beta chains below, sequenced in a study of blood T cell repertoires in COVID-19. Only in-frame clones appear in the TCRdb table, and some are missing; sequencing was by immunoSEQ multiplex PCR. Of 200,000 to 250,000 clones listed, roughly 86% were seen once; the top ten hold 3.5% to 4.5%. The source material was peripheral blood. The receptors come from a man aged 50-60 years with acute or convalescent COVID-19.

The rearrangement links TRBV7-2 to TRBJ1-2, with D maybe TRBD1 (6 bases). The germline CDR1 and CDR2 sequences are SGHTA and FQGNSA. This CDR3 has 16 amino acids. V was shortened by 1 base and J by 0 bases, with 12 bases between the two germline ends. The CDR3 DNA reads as TGTGCCAGCAGCTTAGTCGGGGCAGGGGCTAACTATGGCTACACCTTC. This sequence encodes CASSLVGAGANYGYTF.

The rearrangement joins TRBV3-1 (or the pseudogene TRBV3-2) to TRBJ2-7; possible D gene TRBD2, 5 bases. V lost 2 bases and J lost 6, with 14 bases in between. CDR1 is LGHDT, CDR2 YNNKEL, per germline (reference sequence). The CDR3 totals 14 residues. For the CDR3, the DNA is TGTGCCAGCAGCCAATTCGGGAAGGAGTCCGAGCAGTACTTC. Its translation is CASSQFGKESEQYF.

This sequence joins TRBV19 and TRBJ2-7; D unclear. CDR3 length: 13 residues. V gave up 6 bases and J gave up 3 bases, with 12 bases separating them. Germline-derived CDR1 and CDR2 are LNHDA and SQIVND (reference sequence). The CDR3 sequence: CASSPRSHYEQYF. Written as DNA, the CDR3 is TGTGCCAGTAGCCCCCGGTCCCACTACGAGCAGTACTTC.

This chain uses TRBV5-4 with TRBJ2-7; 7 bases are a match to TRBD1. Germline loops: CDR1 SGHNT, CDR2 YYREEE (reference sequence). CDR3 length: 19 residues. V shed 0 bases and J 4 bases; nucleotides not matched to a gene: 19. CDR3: CASSLASGRAGGFIYEQYF. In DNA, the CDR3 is TGTGCCAGCAGCTTGGCCAGTGGTCGGGCAGGGGGATTTATATACGAGCAGTACTTC. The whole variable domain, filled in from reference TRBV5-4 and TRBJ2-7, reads ETGVTQSPTHLIKTRGQQVTLRCSSQSGHNTVSWYQQALGQGPQFIFQYYREEENGRGNFPPRFSGLQFPNYSSELNVNALELDDSALYLCASSLASGRAGGFIYEQYFGPGTRLTVT.

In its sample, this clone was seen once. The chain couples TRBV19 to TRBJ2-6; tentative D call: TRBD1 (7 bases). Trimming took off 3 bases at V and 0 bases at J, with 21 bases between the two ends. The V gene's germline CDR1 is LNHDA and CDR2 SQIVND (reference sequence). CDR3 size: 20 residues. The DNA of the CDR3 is TGTGCCAGTAGTATCGTACGCGGGGACAGCCCGATCTCTGGGGCCAACGTCCTGACTTTC. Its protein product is CASSIVRGDSPISGANVLTF.

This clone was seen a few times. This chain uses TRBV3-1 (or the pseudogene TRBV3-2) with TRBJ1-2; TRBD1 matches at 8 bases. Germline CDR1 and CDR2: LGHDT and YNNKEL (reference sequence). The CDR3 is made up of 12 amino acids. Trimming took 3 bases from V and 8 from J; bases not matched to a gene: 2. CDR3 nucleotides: TGTGCCAGCAGCCACAGGGGGCTCGGCTACACCTTC. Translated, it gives CASSHRGLGYTF.

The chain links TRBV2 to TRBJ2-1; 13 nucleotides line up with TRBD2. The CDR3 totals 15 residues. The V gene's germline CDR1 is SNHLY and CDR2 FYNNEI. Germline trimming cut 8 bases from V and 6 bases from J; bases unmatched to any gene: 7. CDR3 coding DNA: TGTGCCAGCTTGGTGACTAGCGGGAGGCCCAATGAGCAGTTCTTC. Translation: CASLVTSGRPNEQFF.

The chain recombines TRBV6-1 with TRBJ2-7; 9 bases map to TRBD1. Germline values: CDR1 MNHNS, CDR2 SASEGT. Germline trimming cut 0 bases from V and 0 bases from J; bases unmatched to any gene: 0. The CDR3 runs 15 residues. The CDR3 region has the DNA TGTGCCAGCAGTGAAGCGGGACAGGGCTCCTACGAGCAGTACTTC. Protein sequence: CASSEAGQGSYEQYF.

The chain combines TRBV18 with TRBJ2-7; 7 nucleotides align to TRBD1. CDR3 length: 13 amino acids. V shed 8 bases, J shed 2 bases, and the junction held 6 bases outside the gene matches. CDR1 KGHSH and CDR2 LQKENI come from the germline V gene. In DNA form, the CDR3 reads TGTGCCAGCACCCGACAGGGAACCTACGAGCAGTACTTC. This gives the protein CASTRQGTYEQYF. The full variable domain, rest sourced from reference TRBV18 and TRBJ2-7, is NAGVMQNPRHLVRRRGQEARLRCSPMKGHSHVYWYRQLPEEGLKFMVYLQKENIIDESGMPKERFSAEFPKEGPSILRIQQVVRGDSAAYFCASTRQGTYEQYFGPGTRLTVT.

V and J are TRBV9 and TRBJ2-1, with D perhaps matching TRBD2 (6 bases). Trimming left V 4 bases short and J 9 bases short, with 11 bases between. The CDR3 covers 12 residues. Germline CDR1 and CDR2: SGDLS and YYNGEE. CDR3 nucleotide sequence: TGTGCCAGCAGCTTCCGGGAGACTGAGCAGTTCTTC. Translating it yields CASSFRETEQFF.

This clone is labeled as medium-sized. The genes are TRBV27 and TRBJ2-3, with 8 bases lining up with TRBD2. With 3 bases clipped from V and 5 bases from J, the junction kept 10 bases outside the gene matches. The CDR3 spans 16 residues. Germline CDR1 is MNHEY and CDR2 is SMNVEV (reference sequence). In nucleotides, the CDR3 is TGTGCCAGCAGTTTCGGACTAGCCCTCGGGGGAGATACGCAGTATTTT. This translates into CASSFGLALGGDTQYF.

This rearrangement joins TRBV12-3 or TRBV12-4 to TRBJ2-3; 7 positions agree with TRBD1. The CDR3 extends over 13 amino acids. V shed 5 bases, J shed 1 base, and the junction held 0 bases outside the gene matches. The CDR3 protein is CASSTGGTDTQYF. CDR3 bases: TGTGCCAGCAGTACAGGGGGCACAGATACGCAGTATTTT.

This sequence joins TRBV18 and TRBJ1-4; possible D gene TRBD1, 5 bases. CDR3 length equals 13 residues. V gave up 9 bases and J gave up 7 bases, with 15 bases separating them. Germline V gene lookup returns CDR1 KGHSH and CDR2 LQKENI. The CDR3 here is CASFRARGEKLFF. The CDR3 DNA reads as TGTGCCAGTTTCAGGGCGCGTGGTGAAAAACTGTTTTTT.

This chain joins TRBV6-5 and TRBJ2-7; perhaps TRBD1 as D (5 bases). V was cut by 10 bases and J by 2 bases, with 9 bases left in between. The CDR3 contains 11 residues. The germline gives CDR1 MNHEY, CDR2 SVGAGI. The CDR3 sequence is CAIRQTYEQYF. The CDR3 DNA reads TGTGCCATTAGACAGACCTACGAGCAGTACTTC.